The rows below give T cell receptor beta chains drawn from one sample of a study of vaccination and CD4 T cells after COVID-19. These TCRs are of unknown antigen specificity. TCRdb re-called the PCR reads with MiXCR, one entry per CDR3 protein. The sample holds around 20,000 distinct CDR3 sequences, 58% seen once. This sample comprised CD4+ T cells from blood, cultured in vitro, obtained before SARS-CoV-2 vaccination. All receptors derive from a human donor who had recovered from COVID-19. Both conserved end residues are part of each CDR3. The D gene is left open where the match is weak. For some rows the clone size is stated as once, few or many, or as a class when expanded; others skip it.

>TRBJ1-1|TRBV20-1|.|.
CSASRGGGGNTEAFF
TGCAGTGCTAGTCGAGGGGGTGGGGGGAACACTGAAGCTTTCTTT
>TRBJ2-1|TRBV27|.|TRBD2
CASSYLAGSYNEQFF
TGTGCCAGCAGTTACTTAGCGGGGTCCTACAATGAGCAGTTCTTC
>TRBJ2-7|TRBV15|few|.
CATSREGGASYQQYF
TGTGCCACCAGCAGAGAAGGGGGGGCCTCTTACCAGCAGTACTTC
>TRBJ2-1|TRBV28|.|TRBD2
CASRISGEGRYNEQFF
TGTGCCAGCAGGATCTCTGGGGAGGGCCGATACAATGAGCAGTTCTTC
>TRBJ2-7|TRBV7-2|.|.
CASSFDLQYEQYF
TGTGCCAGCAGCTTTGACCTACAATACGAGCAGTACTTC
>TRBJ1-6|TRBV2|.|.
CASRPGLQGSPLHF
TGTGCCAGCAGACCGGGACTCCAGGGTTCACCCCTCCACTTT
>TRBJ2-3|TRBV28|.|TRBD2
CASSLQTSFTDTQYF
TGTGCCAGCAGTCTACAGACTAGCTTCACAGATACGCAGTATTTT
>TRBJ2-1|TRBV24-1|.|.
CATSDPGEPYNEQFF
TGTGCCACCAGTGACCCCGGGGAGCCCTACAATGAGCAGTTCTTC
>TRBJ1-6|TRBV7-6|few|.
CASSKTGTYNSPLHF
TGTGCCAGCAGCAAAACAGGAACTTATAATTCACCCCTCCACTTT
>TRBJ2-7|TRBV5-4|.|.
CASSDTFRGSNEQYF
TGTGCCAGCAGCGACACTTTTAGAGGTAGTAACGAGCAGTACTTC
>TRBJ2-3|TRBV5-1|once|.
CASSGSSRDTDTQYF
TGCGCCAGCAGCGGGAGTAGCAGAGACACAGATACGCAGTATTTT
>TRBJ2-7|TRBV6-1|.|.
CASSERVLGVGEQYF
TGTGCCAGCAGTGAACGGGTGTTAGGGGTAGGCGAGCAGTACTTC
>TRBJ2-5|TRBV15|.|TRBD1
CATSRSPGQGQETQYF
TGTGCCACCAGCAGGTCGCCGGGACAGGGGCAAGAGACCCAGTACTTC
>TRBJ1-1|TRBV12-5|.|TRBD1
CASGRQGYTEAFF
TGTGCTAGTGGGCGACAGGGGTACACTGAAGCTTTCTTT
>TRBJ2-5|TRBV18|.|TRBD2
CASSPQQREGETQYF
TGTGCCAGCTCACCACAACAGCGGGAGGGAGAGACCCAGTACTTC
>TRBJ2-1|TRBV12-3/TRBV12-4|.|.
CASSPLSSSYNEQFF
TGTGCCAGCAGTCCCCTAAGCAGCTCCTACAATGAGCAGTTCTTC
>TRBJ1-4|TRBV6-1|.|TRBD1
CASGIRGGGMGKLFF
TGTGCCAGCGGGATCCGAGGAGGGGGCATGGGAAAACTGTTTTTT
>TRBJ2-3|TRBV20-1|.|TRBD2
CSARTSGRAPATQYF
TGCAGTGCTAGGACTAGCGGGAGGGCTCCGGCTACGCAGTATTTT
>TRBJ1-5|TRBV6-1|.|TRBD1
CASSDRGLSNQPQHF
TGTGCCAGCAGTGACAGGGGGCTCAGCAATCAGCCCCAGCATTTT
>TRBJ1-5|TRBV7-9|.|.
CASGIGGGNQPQHF
TGTGCCAGCGGTATCGGGGGTGGCAATCAGCCCCAGCATTTT
>TRBJ1-5|TRBV2|.|.
CASRIGGSENQPQHF
TGTGCCAGCCGGATCGGAGGATCGGAGAATCAGCCCCAGCATTTT
>TRBJ1-6|TRBV6-1|few|.
CASRDNSPLHF
TGTGCCAGTAGAGATAATTCACCCCTCCACTTT
>TRBJ2-3|TRBV25-1|.|.
CASSDRGIRLTQYF
TGTGCCAGCAGTGATCGGGGGATTAGACTTACGCAGTATTTT
>TRBJ1-2|TRBV28|.|.
CASSLTGGWGYTF
TGTGCCAGCAGTTTAACGGGGGGCTGGGGCTACACCTTC
>TRBJ2-5|TRBV7-8|few|.
CASSRDQYQETQYF
TGTGCCAGCAGCCGGGACCAATATCAAGAGACCCAGTACTTC
>TRBJ1-5|TRBV19|.|TRBD1
CASSTDRPRHQPQHF
TGTGCCAGTAGTACGGACAGGCCGAGACATCAGCCCCAGCATTTT
>TRBJ2-2|TRBV7-9|once|TRBD1
CASSLVGQGYRYTGELFF
TGTGCCAGCAGCTTAGTGGGACAGGGGTATCGGTACACCGGGGAGCTGTTTTTT
>TRBJ2-1|TRBV7-9|few|.
CASSLGGRVNEQFF
TGTGCCAGCAGCTTAGGGGGGCGCGTCAATGAGCAGTTCTTC
>TRBJ2-1|TRBV20-1|.|TRBD2
CSARDYSSGRGDEQFF
TGCAGTGCTAGAGATTATAGTAGCGGGAGAGGTGATGAGCAGTTCTTC
>TRBJ2-3|TRBV7-8|.|.
CASSYTGGTDTQYF
TGTGCCAGCAGCTATACGGGAGGCACAGATACGCAGTATTTT
>TRBJ2-3|TRBV20-1|few|.
CSARKTASSTDTQYF
TGCAGTGCGAGAAAGACTGCTTCTAGCACAGATACGCAGTATTTT
>TRBJ2-1|TRBV7-9|.|.
CASSSPESSYNEQFF
TGTGCCAGCAGCTCACCGGAGAGCTCGTACAATGAGCAGTTCTTC
>TRBJ1-6|TRBV27|medium-sized|TRBD1
CASGQGFSPLHF
TGTGCCAGCGGACAGGGTTTTTCACCCCTCCACTTT